What follows are 17 T cell receptor beta chains derived from one specimen sequenced in a study of T cells in Graves' hyperthyroidism and ophthalmopathy. The TCR beta CDR3 regions underwent amplification using RNA transcripts as the source. The primer set for the first-round RT-PCR of the TCR CDR3 was HTBI. TCRdb redid the calling of the multiplex PCR reads with MiXCR, one entry per CDR3 protein. The table has 730,000 or so distinct CDR3 sequences, approximately 18% seen once. Sample: blood. The origin of the receptors is a woman in her forties or fifties with Graves' hyperthyroidism that later progressed to Graves' ophthalmopathy.

This chain joins TRBV11-1 and TRBJ1-2; D possibly corresponds to TRBD1 (5 bases). CDR3 length equals 13 residues. Germline V gives CDR1 SGHAT, CDR2 FQDESV (reference sequence). Deletions cut 5 bases from V and 8 bases from J, with 15 bases between. CDR3 coding DNA: TGTGCCAGCAGCATTCAGGGTCGAGACGGCTACACCTTC. Protein sequence: CASSIQGRDGYTF.

The chain recombines TRBV12-3 or TRBV12-4 with TRBJ2-7; tentatively, D is TRBD2 (6 bases). The CDR3 is 12 amino acids. Trimming removed 6 bases from V and 7 bases from J, with 13 bases in between. The DNA for the CDR3 is TGTGCCAGCAGCCCCGCGGGGAGGGAGCAGTACTTC. This codes for CASSPAGREQYF.

This chain uses TRBV7-6 with TRBJ2-1, with 7 bases lining up with TRBD1. This CDR3 is built from 18 residues. CDR1 is SGHVS and CDR2 is FNYEAQ in the germline V gene. The V and J ends lost 5 bases and 3 bases, in that order; junction bases with no gene match: 16. DNA of the CDR3: TGTGCCAGCAGCCAAATATGGGTTTCAGGGGGTGGCTACAATGAGCAGTTCTTC. Its translation: CASSQIWVSGGGYNEQFF.

This clonotype was detected many times. The chain is built from TRBV2 and TRBJ2-1; TRBD1 aligns across 9 bases. With V trimmed by 2 bases and J by 4 bases, 6 bases remained unmatched. The CDR3 is made up of 16 amino acids. Per the germline V gene, CDR1 is SNHLY and CDR2 is FYNNEI. CDR3 nucleotide sequence: TGTGCCAGCAGTGAATATATAGGGACAGGGTACAATGAGCAGTTCTTC. Its translation: CASSEYIGTGYNEQFF. The whole variable domain, filled in from reference TRBV2 and TRBJ2-1, reads EPEVTQTPSHQVTQMGQEVILRCVPISNHLYFYWYRQILGQKVEFLVSFYNNEISEKSEIFDDQFSVERPDGSNFTLKIRSTKLEDSAMYFCASSEYIGTGYNEQFFGPGTRLTVL.

This clonotype has a handful of counts. This chain joins TRBV3-1 and TRBJ2-4, with a tentative D call TRBD2 (6 bases). V was pared by 4 bases and J by 0 bases, with 10 bases between. Germline V gives CDR1 LGHDT, CDR2 YNNKEL (reference sequence). CDR3 length: 15 amino acids. This CDR3 reads CASSPVGLAKNIQYF. CDR3 in DNA: TGTGCCAGCAGCCCGGTGGGACTAGCCAAAAACATTCAGTACTTC. Together with reference TRBV3-1 and TRBJ2-4, the CDR3 gives the full variable domain: DTAVSQTPKYLVTQMGNDKSIKCEQNLGHDTMYWYKQDSKKFLKIMFSYNNKELIINETVPNRFSPKSPDKAHLNLHINSLELGDSAVYFCASSPVGLAKNIQYFGAGTRLSVL.

The rearrangement joins TRBV6-2 or TRBV6-3 to TRBJ1-5; D is ambiguous. The V gene's germline CDR1 is MNHEY and CDR2 SVGEGT. The CDR3 spans 15 residues. The V end was cut by 4 bases, the J end by 1 base, with 11 bases between. CDR3 coding DNA: TGTGCCAGCAGTTCAAATGGATACAGCAATCAGCCCCAGCATTTT. The encoded protein is CASSSNGYSNQPQHF.

CDR3 sequence: CSVENRDGSYEQYF. Written as DNA, the CDR3 is TGCAGCGTCGAGAACCGGGACGGATCCTACGAGCAGTACTTC. The chain uses TRBV29-1 and TRBJ2-7; perhaps D is TRBD1 or TRBD2 (5 bases each). Trimming took off 6 bases at V and 1 base at J, with 16 bases between the two ends. Germline CDR1 SQVTM, CDR2 ANQGSEA. This CDR3 is 14 amino acids long.

V is TRBV12-5 and J is TRBJ1-4; TRBD1 agrees at 7 bases. Germline V gene sequence: CDR1 LGHNT, CDR2 FRNRAP. Trimming cost V 5 bases and J 2 bases; bases outside gene matches: 5. This CDR3 is built from 15 residues. This chain's CDR3 is CASGPGTVTNEKLFF. The CDR3 coding sequence is TGTGCTAGTGGTCCAGGGACAGTTACTAATGAAAAACTGTTTTTT.

The table lists this clonotype with a few counts. The J gene is TRBJ1-6, the V gene TRBV12-3 or TRBV12-4, with TRBD1 identical over 9 bases. J gave up 9 bases and V 5 bases, and 8 bases lay outside the gene matches. The CDR3 length is 15 residues. CDR3 protein: CASSPGTGNSSPLHF. Written as DNA, the CDR3 is TGTGCCAGCAGTCCCGGGACAGGGAATAGTTCACCCCTCCACTTT.

There are many counts of this clonotype. V and J are TRBV12-3 or TRBV12-4 and TRBJ2-2; D remains unclear. V lost 5 bases, J lost 0 bases, and 13 bases lay in between. This CDR3 region has 16 residues. The CDR3 is CASSTPTAANTGELFF. CDR3 nucleotide sequence: TGTGCCAGCAGTACCCCGACCGCTGCGAACACCGGGGAGCTGTTTTTT.

This chain uses TRBV18 with TRBJ2-1, with no clear D. Germline V gene data show CDR1 as KGHSH and CDR2 as LQKENI. There are 15 residues in the CDR3. V was shortened by 2 bases and J by 2 bases, with 10 bases between the two germline ends. The CDR3 region has the DNA TGTGCCAGCTCACCAAGGGCAGTTACCTACAATGAGCAGTTCTTC. This sequence encodes CASSPRAVTYNEQFF.

This chain connects TRBV20-1 to TRBJ1-3; D ambiguous. V shed 6 bases and J shed 3 bases, with 15 bases lying between them. The germline V gene encodes CDR1 DFQATT and CDR2 SNEGSKA (reference sequence). The CDR3 totals 14 residues. CDR3 sequence (DNA): TGCAGTGCGCCACCGGGAGTAGGTGGAAACACCATATATTTT. Its protein is CSAPPGVGGNTIYF.

The gene calls are TRBV4-1 and TRBJ2-3; the D gene is possibly TRBD2 (6 bases). Looked up from germline, CDR1 is MGHRA and CDR2 is YSYEKL. The CDR3 length is 17 residues. V shed 0 bases and J shed 5 bases, with 18 bases lying between them. CDR3 bases: TGCGCCAGCAGCCAAGATCCCGGGGAGGCCGGGGAAGATACGCAGTATTTT. Encoded protein: CASSQDPGEAGEDTQYF.

This clonotype was picked up many times. The chain employs TRBV10-3 and TRBJ2-7, with D unclear. The CDR3 totals 14 residues. The germline V gene has CDR1 ENHRY and CDR2 SYGVKD. Between the trimmed V and J ends, which lost 6 bases and 3 bases, there was a span of 15 bases. The CDR3 DNA follows: TGTGCCATCAGCCAAGACACAATACTCTACGAGCAGTACTTC. Protein sequence: CAISQDTILYEQYF.

Many counts were recorded for this clonotype. The V gene is TRBV12-3 or TRBV12-4, the J gene TRBJ2-7; maybe TRBD2 (6 bases). The CDR3 runs 16 residues. V gave up 5 bases and J gave up 6 bases, with 23 bases separating them. The CDR3 DNA is TGTGCCAGCAGTCCAGGCCGGGGGACCCCCAGAGGCGAGCAGTACTTC. It yields the protein CASSPGRGTPRGEQYF.

This clonotype showed up many times. The chain uses TRBV6-1 and TRBJ1-5; 7 positions match TRBD1. The CDR3 length is 15 residues. Germline V gene lookup returns CDR1 MNHNS and CDR2 SASEGT. Losses at the gene ends were 4 bases for V and 3 bases for J; bases not matched to a gene: 6. The CDR3 DNA reads as TGTGCCAGCAGTGGAACAGGGGCTTACAATCAGCCCCAGCATTTT. Its protein is CASSGTGAYNQPQHF.

This clonotype came up many times. The chain couples TRBV2 to TRBJ2-7, with a weak D call TRBD1 (6 bases). Germline loops: CDR1 SNHLY, CDR2 FYNNEI. The CDR3 has 14 residues. Trimming cost V 1 base and J 2 bases, with 9 bases left between them. The CDR3 is CASSEVGAAYEQYF. The CDR3 coding sequence is TGTGCCAGCAGTGAAGTGGGGGCAGCCTACGAGCAGTACTTC. Drawing the rest from reference TRBV2 and TRBJ2-7, the complete variable domain is EPEVTQTPSHQVTQMGQEVILRCVPISNHLYFYWYRQILGQKVEFLVSFYNNEISEKSEIFDDQFSVERPDGSNFTLKIRSTKLEDSAMYFCASSEVGAAYEQYFGPGTRLTVT.